This record concerns one T cell receptor beta chain sequence. A read error may explain this, as a much larger clone is one base away. This specimen comes from a study of regulatory T cells in long-lasting Graves disease. Combining iRepertoire HTBI primers with Arm-PCR of CDR3 regions, the authors built TCR beta libraries. In TCRdb, the multiplex PCR reads were re-called with MiXCR into one record per CDR3 protein. This table holds 500,000 or so distinct CDR3 sequences, around 15% found once. Time point described: newly diagnosed GD, antithyroid drugs for less than 3 months. Preparation of the TCR library used RNA extracted from PBMCs. The CDR3 covers 15 residues. Trimming removed 3 bases at V and 1 base at J, with 15 bases between. CDR1 and CDR2 from the germline V gene are DFQATT and SNEGSKA (reference sequence). These data were also reused for a study on T cells in Graves' hyperthyroidism and ophthalmopathy.

This TCR derives from a middle-aged man with Graves disease. The material was peripheral blood mononuclear cells (PBMCs), obtained at new diagnosis, from a patient treated with antithyroid drugs. The chain couples TRBV20-1 to TRBJ1-2; D is uncertain. CDR3 nucleotides: TGCAGTGCTAGCGAACAACAGAGGATTAACTATGGCTACACCTTC. The encoded protein is CSASEQQRINYGYTF.